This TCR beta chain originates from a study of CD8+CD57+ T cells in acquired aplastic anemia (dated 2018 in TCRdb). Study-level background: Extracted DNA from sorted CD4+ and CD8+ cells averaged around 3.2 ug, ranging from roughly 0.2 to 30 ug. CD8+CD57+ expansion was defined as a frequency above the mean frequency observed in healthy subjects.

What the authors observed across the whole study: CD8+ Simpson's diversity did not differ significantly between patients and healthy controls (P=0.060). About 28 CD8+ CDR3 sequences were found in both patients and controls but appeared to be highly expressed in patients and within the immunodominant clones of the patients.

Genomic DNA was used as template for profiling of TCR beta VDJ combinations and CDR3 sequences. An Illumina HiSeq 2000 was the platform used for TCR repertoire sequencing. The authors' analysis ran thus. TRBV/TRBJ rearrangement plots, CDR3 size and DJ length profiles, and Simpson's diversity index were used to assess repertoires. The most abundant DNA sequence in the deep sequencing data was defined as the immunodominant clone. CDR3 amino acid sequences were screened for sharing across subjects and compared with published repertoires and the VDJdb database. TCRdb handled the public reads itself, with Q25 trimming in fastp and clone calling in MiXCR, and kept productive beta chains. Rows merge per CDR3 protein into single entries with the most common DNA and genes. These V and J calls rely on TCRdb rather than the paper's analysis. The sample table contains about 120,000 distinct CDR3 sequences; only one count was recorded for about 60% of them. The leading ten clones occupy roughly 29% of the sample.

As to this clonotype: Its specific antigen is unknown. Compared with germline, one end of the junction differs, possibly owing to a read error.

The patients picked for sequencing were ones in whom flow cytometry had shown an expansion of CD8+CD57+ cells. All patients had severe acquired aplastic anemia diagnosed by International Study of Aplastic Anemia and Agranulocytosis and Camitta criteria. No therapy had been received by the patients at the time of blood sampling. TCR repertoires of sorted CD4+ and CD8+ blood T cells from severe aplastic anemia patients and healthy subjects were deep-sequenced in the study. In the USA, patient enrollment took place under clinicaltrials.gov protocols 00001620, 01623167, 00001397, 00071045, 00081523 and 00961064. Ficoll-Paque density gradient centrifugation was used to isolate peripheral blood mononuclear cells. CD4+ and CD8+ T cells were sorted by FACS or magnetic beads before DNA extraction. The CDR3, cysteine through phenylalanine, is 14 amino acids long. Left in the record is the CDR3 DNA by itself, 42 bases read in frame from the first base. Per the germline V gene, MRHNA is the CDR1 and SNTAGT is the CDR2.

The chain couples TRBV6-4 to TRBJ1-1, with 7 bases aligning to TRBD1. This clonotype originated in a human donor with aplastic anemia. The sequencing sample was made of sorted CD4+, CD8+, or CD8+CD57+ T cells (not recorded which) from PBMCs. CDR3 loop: CASSPNPGQAEALF. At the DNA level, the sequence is TGTGCCAGCAGTCCCAACCCCGGACAGGCTGAAGCTCTCTTT.